This T cell receptor (beta chain) came from a study of identical twins. Study-level points and caveats: Modelling approaches yielded underestimates of out-of-frame TCR alpha sharing between monozygotic twins.

A universal primer binding site was introduced by template switching. The final cDNA contained unique molecular identifiers. TCRdb reprocessed the 5' RACE reads via MiXCR and lists one record per CDR3 protein. The repertoire holds approximately 1.8 million distinct CDR3 sequences, with about 30% as singletons. The sample holds a few counts of this clonotype. Antigen specificity is unknown. CDR3 length: 13 residues. This rearrangement joins TRBV21-1 to TRBJ1-2; the DNA was not compared with TRBD1, the D call given in the table. TRBV21-1 constitutes a pseudogene. Sequencing was carried out using cord blood. The clonotype was recovered from a newborn girl in good health. CDR3 nucleotides: TGTGCCAGCAGCAATAGGGCAGGGGATGGCTACACCTTC. It translates to CASSNRAGDGYTF.